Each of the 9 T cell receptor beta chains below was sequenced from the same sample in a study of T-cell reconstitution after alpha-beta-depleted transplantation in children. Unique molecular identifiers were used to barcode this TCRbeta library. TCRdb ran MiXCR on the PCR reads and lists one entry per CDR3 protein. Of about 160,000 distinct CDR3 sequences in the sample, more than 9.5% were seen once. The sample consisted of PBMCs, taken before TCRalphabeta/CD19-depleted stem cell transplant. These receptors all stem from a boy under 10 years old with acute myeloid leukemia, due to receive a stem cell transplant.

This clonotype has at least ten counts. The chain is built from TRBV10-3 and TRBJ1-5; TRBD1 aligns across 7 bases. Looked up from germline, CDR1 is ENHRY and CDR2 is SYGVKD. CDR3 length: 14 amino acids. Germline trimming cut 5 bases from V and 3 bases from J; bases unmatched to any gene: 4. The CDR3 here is CAISWTGDNQPQHF. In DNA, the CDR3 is TGTGCCATCAGTTGGACAGGAGACAATCAGCCCCAGCATTTT.

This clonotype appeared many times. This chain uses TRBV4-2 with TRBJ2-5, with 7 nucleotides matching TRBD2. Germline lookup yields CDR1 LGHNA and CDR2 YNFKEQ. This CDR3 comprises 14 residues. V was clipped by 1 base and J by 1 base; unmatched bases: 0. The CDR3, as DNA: TGTGCCAGCAGCCAAGCGGGAGGCCAAGAGACCCAGTACTTC. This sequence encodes CASSQAGGQETQYF.

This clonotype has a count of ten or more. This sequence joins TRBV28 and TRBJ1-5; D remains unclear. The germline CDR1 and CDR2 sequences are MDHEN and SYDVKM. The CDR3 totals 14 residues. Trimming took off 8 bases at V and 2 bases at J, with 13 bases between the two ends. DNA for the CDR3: TGTGCCAGCCGAAACGCCGGGGGCAATCAGCCCCAGCATTTT. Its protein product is CASRNAGGNQPQHF.

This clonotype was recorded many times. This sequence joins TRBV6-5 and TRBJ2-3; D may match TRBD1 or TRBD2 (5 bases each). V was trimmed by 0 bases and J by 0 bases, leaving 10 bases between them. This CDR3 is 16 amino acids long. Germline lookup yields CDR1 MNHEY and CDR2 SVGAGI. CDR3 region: CASSYSGTTSTDTQYF. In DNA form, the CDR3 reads TGTGCCAGCAGTTACTCTGGGACCACTAGCACAGATACGCAGTATTTT.

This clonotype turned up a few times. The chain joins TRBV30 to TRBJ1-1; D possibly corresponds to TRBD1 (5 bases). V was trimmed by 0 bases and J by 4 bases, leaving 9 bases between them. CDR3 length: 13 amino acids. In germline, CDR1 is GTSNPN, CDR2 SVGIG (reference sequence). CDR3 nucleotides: TGTGCCTGGAGTGTACTCGGGGGCACTGAAGCTTTCTTT. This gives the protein CAWSVLGGTEAFF.

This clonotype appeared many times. The CDR3 protein is CASSEVRDAAYEQYF. CDR3 DNA sequence: TGTGCCAGCAGTGAAGTTAGAGACGCAGCCTACGAGCAGTACTTC. The chain employs TRBV6-1 and TRBJ2-7; the D is unclear. The CDR3 sequence is 15 residues long. Germline V lookup: CDR1 MNHNS, CDR2 SASEGT. Trimming cost V 1 base and J 2 bases, with 12 bases left between them.

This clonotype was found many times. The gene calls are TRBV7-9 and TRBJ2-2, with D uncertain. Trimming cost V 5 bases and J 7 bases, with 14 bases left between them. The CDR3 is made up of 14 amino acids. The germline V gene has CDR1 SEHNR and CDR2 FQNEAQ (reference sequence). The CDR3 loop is CASSLVLDGGELFF. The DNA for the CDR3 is TGTGCCAGCAGCCTAGTTTTGGATGGCGGGGAGCTGTTTTTT.

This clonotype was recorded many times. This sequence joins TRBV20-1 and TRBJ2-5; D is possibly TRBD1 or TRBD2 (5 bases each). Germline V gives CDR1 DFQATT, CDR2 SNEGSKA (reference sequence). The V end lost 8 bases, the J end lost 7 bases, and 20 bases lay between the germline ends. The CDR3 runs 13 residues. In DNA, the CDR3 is TGCAGTTCACTCCCGGGACCGCAAAGGACCCAGTACTTC. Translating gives CSSLPGPQRTQYF.

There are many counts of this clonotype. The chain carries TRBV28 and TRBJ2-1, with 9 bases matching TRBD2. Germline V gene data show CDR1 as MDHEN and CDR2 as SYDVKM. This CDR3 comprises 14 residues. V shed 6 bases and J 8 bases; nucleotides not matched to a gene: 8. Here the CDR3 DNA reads TGTGCCAGCAGCCGACTAGCGGTTTTGGATGAGCAGTTCTTC. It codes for CASSRLAVLDEQFF.